These 2 T cell receptor beta chains came from one sample sequenced in a study of OX40 agonist ivuxolimab in advanced cancers. Only in-frame clones appear in the TCRdb table, and some are missing; sequencing was by immunoSEQ multiplex PCR. The top ten hold roughly 34% of the sample, which has some 19,000 clones, 85% to 90% seen once. The material sequenced was CD4+ or CD8+ T cells sorted from blood, taken in a trial of the OX40 agonist ivuxolimab. Receptors originate from an adult with an advanced solid tumor such as melanoma, head and neck, liver or kidney cancer.

V usage is TRBV5-1 and J usage is TRBJ2-7, with 7 bases fitting TRBD2. V was pared by 0 bases and J by 4 bases, with 4 bases of the junction left unmatched. The CDR3 is 14 amino acids. Germline V gene lookup returns CDR1 SGHRS and CDR2 YFSETQ. CDR3 in DNA: TGCGCCAGCAGCTTGGACCGCGGGAGATACGAGCAGTACTTC. This gives the protein CASSLDRGRYEQYF. The entire variable domain, with the rest obtained from reference TRBV5-1 and TRBJ2-7, is as follows: KAGVTQTPRYLIKTRGQQVTLSCSPISGHRSVSWYQQTPGQGLQFLFEYFSETQRNKGNFPGRFSGRQFSNSRSEMNVSTLELGDSALYLCASSLDRGRYEQYFGPGTRLTVT.

This chain links TRBV5-6 with TRBJ2-1, with 8 bases lining up with TRBD2. The CDR3 runs 12 residues. In germline, CDR1 is SGHDT, CDR2 YYEEEE. V gave up 1 base and J gave up 9 bases; unmatched junction bases: 0. The CDR3 is CASSLRGGEQFF. The CDR3 region has the DNA TGTGCCAGCAGCTTGCGGGGGGGTGAGCAGTTCTTC. The variable domain in full, completed from reference TRBV5-6 and TRBJ2-1, reads DAGVTQSPTHLIKTRGQQVTLRCSPKSGHDTVSWYQQALGQGPQFIFQYYEEEERQRGNFPDRFSGHQFPNYSSELNVNALLLGDSALYLCASSLRGGEQFFGPGTRLTVL.